This is a list of T cell receptor beta chains from one sample in a study of T cell responses to AZD1222 COVID-19 vaccine. The method was immunoSEQ multiplex PCR; TCRdb's version includes in-frame clones alone and lacks a portion of them. The table lists about 120,000 clones, approximately 89% of them singletons. The input for sequencing was peripheral blood, taken on day 0 of AZD1222 vaccination. These receptors all come from an adult in good health. Each CDR3 is given without its conserved first and last residue. Clone size is stated in some rows and not others, as once, few, many or a class when expanded.

v_call: TRBV7-2; clone_size: NA; j_call: TRBJ1-6; cdr3_aa: ASSLGHSPLH
v_call: TRBV6-5; clone_size: few; j_call: TRBJ1-1; cdr3_aa: ASSLGRNHMNTEAF
v_call: TRBV3-1/TRBV3-2; clone_size: NA; j_call: TRBJ2-3; cdr3_aa: ASSQVPGTPKTQY
v_call: TRBV19; clone_size: few; j_call: TRBJ1-2; cdr3_aa: ASTDRDYGYT
v_call: TRBV7-2; clone_size: NA; j_call: TRBJ2-2; cdr3_aa: ASSLGTGINTGELF
v_call: TRBV19; clone_size: few; j_call: TRBJ1-1; cdr3_aa: ASSIGHPTEAF
v_call: TRBV6-5; clone_size: NA; j_call: TRBJ2-7; cdr3_aa: ASSSASYEQY
v_call: TRBV28; clone_size: NA; j_call: TRBJ1-1; cdr3_aa: ASSSPGPNTEAF
v_call: TRBV2; clone_size: NA; j_call: TRBJ2-6; cdr3_aa: ASRRDAGSSGANVLT
v_call: TRBV6-1; clone_size: NA; j_call: TRBJ1-1; cdr3_aa: ASSEAPLTGRLAF
v_call: TRBV6-2/TRBV6-3; clone_size: NA; j_call: TRBJ2-2; cdr3_aa: ASSSDIMGGELF
v_call: TRBV2; clone_size: NA; j_call: TRBJ1-2; cdr3_aa: ASRGQVNGYT
v_call: TRBV5-1; clone_size: NA; j_call: TRBJ1-2; cdr3_aa: ASSLARETGGYT
v_call: TRBV3-1/TRBV3-2; clone_size: NA; j_call: TRBJ1-5; cdr3_aa: ASSQVGSNQPQH
v_call: TRBV27; clone_size: once; j_call: TRBJ2-7; cdr3_aa: ASSRLGGYEQY
v_call: TRBV7-9; clone_size: NA; j_call: TRBJ1-5; cdr3_aa: ASSTTQGGIIGNQPQH
v_call: TRBV14; clone_size: NA; j_call: TRBJ1-5; cdr3_aa: ASSQERTSQPQH
v_call: TRBV12-3/TRBV12-4; clone_size: NA; j_call: TRBJ2-5; cdr3_aa: ASSPRGVTQY
v_call: TRBV6-5; clone_size: NA; j_call: TRBJ2-2; cdr3_aa: ASSRQATGELF
v_call: TRBV10-3; clone_size: NA; j_call: TRBJ2-2; cdr3_aa: AISEDGQVGGELF
v_call: TRBV29-1; clone_size: NA; j_call: TRBJ1-4; cdr3_aa: SVSYGSGEKLF
v_call: TRBV5-1; clone_size: NA; j_call: TRBJ1-1; cdr3_aa: ASSLNGDNTEAF
v_call: TRBV5-1; clone_size: NA; j_call: TRBJ2-3; cdr3_aa: ASRARWGGTSTDTQY
v_call: TRBV27; clone_size: NA; j_call: TRBJ2-5; cdr3_aa: ASSLSSGGLGETQY
v_call: TRBV6-1; clone_size: NA; j_call: TRBJ2-7; cdr3_aa: ASSERTVRKEQY
v_call: TRBV9; clone_size: NA; j_call: TRBJ1-4; cdr3_aa: ASSAKGVGSEKLF
v_call: TRBV7-2; clone_size: NA; j_call: TRBJ2-7; cdr3_aa: ASSLLLGGSYEQY
v_call: TRBV19; clone_size: NA; j_call: TRBJ2-2; cdr3_aa: ASSIRVTGELF
v_call: TRBV6-4; clone_size: NA; j_call: TRBJ2-2; cdr3_aa: ASSYGPNTGELF
v_call: TRBV30; clone_size: once; j_call: TRBJ2-1; cdr3_aa: AWRGVGLYRHNEQF
v_call: TRBV21-1; clone_size: NA; j_call: TRBJ2-7; cdr3_aa: ASNKGQDHYEQY
v_call: TRBV6-5; clone_size: NA; j_call: TRBJ1-4; cdr3_aa: ASSYTGTITNEKLF
v_call: TRBV7-9; clone_size: NA; j_call: TRBJ1-2; cdr3_aa: ASSLASYYGYT
v_call: TRBV9; clone_size: NA; j_call: TRBJ2-1; cdr3_aa: ASSVGASSYNEQF
v_call: TRBV16; clone_size: NA; j_call: TRBJ1-4; cdr3_aa: ASSPWTGGSEKLF
v_call: TRBV6-5; clone_size: NA; j_call: TRBJ2-1; cdr3_aa: ASSYVLAGAYNEQF
v_call: TRBV6-5; clone_size: NA; j_call: TRBJ1-6; cdr3_aa: ASSLSPGTANSPLH
v_call: TRBV6-1; clone_size: NA; j_call: TRBJ2-6; cdr3_aa: ASSERIRAASSGANVLT
v_call: TRBV7-2; clone_size: NA; j_call: TRBJ1-3; cdr3_aa: ASSEGGISGNTIY
v_call: TRBV19; clone_size: NA; j_call: TRBJ1-5; cdr3_aa: ASSIAGQPQH